Following are 17 T cell receptor beta chains from one sample sequenced in a study of radiation and T cells in renal cell carcinoma. TCRdb's copy holds only in-frame clones and misses some; the assay was immunoSEQ multiplex PCR. The sample holds about 150,000 clones; 87% are singletons and the top ten take roughly 13%. Regarding time point: blood 2 weeks post-SBRT. Treatment of the sample: 15 Gy SBRT to primary tumor, nephrectomy 4 weeks later. The specimen comprised blood, sampled from a patient whose treatment included radiotherapy and nephrectomy. These TCRs come from a woman between 50 and 59 years old with renal cell carcinoma.

V is TRBV19 and J is TRBJ2-6, with TRBD1 identical over 7 bases. This CDR3 contains 14 residues. Germline V gene lookup returns CDR1 LNHDA and CDR2 SQIVND (reference sequence). V was pared by 6 bases and J by 2 bases, with 1 base of the junction left unmatched. The CDR3, as DNA: TGTGCCAGTAGCGACAGGGCTGGGGCCAACGTCCTGACTTTC. Translation: CASSDRAGANVLTF.

In DNA form, the CDR3 reads TGTGCCAGCAGTTGGTTTGGGGCTGGCTACACCTTC. Amino acid sequence: CASSWFGAGYTF. V is TRBV6-1 and J is TRBJ1-2, with D tentatively TRBD1 (5 bases). The ends were cut back, 5 bases at V and 7 bases at J, with 11 bases in the middle. Per germline, CDR1 MNHNS and CDR2 SASEGT. This CDR3 has 12 amino acids.

In its sample, this clone was seen once. The chain is built from TRBV10-3 and TRBJ1-5; no clear D. Germline CDR1 reads ENHRY; CDR2 reads SYGVKD. Trimming shortened V by 0 bases and J by 1 base, and 4 bases separated the two germline ends. The CDR3 spans 14 residues. CDR3 bases: TGTGCCATCAGTGAGTCTGTCAGCAATCAGCCCCAGCATTTT. It yields the protein CAISESVSNQPQHF.

This rearrangement joins TRBV2 to TRBJ1-1; possible D gene TRBD1, 5 bases. CDR1 and CDR2 from the germline V gene are SNHLY and FYNNEI. This CDR3 has 14 residues. V lost 0 bases, J lost 1 base, and 6 bases lay in between. For the CDR3, the DNA is TGTGCCAGCAGTGAAGCAAGGGGGAACACTGAAGCTTTCTTT. This translates into CASSEARGNTEAFF.

The rearrangement links TRBV9 to TRBJ2-1; perhaps D is TRBD1 or TRBD2 (5 bases each). The V end was cut by 0 bases, the J end by 6 bases, with 7 bases between. Per germline, CDR1 SGDLS and CDR2 YYNGEE. This CDR3 spans 13 amino acids. The CDR3 region has the DNA TGTGCCAGCAGCGTAGGGGGGTTCAATGAGCAGTTCTTC. Translation: CASSVGGFNEQFF.

This chain links TRBV6-1 with TRBJ1-1; 9 nucleotides match TRBD1. From germline, CDR1 is MNHNS and CDR2 SASEGT. This CDR3 contains 15 residues. After removal of 5 bases from V and 0 bases from J, the junction contained 4 bases not matched to a gene. DNA of the CDR3: TGTGCCAGCAGTCCGTGGGACAGGGTGAACACTGAAGCTTTCTTT. Translated: CASSPWDRVNTEAFF.

The chain has TRBV18 and TRBJ1-1; 10 bases are shared with TRBD1. V was pared by 5 bases and J by 0 bases, with 12 bases of the junction left unmatched. Germline assignment: CDR1 KGHSH and CDR2 LQKENI. The CDR3 consists of 18 residues. CDR3 bases: TGTGCCAGCTCATCAGGGACAGGGGCCTTCAGAATGAACACTGAAGCTTTCTTT. Residues: CASSSGTGAFRMNTEAFF.

The chain links TRBV7-9 to TRBJ2-3; D is uncertain. This CDR3 region has 12 residues. CDR1 and CDR2 (germline): SEHNR, FQNEAQ (reference sequence). The V end lost 5 bases, the J end lost 3 bases, and 6 bases lay between the germline ends. The CDR3 nucleotides read TGTGCCAGCAGCGCAATGACAGATACGCAGTATTTT. It encodes CASSAMTDTQYF.

The genes are TRBV19 and TRBJ2-7; D perhaps matches TRBD1 (6 bases). Trimming shortened V by 4 bases and J by 6 bases, and 22 bases separated the two germline ends. The CDR3 extends over 16 amino acids. The germline gives CDR1 LNHDA, CDR2 SQIVND (reference sequence). CDR3 region: CASSTNLGQIFGEQYF. The DNA for the CDR3 is TGTGCCAGTAGTACGAATTTGGGACAAATTTTCGGCGAGCAGTACTTC.

The V call is TRBV9, the J call TRBJ2-1; 11 nucleotides match TRBD1. In germline, CDR1 is SGDLS, CDR2 YYNGEE. V lost 4 bases and J lost 4; bases outside the gene matches: 10. CDR3 length: 17 amino acids. Written as DNA, the CDR3 is TGTGCCAGCAGCTTACGCTCCGGGACAGGGGGGTACAATGAGCAGTTCTTC. Translated, it gives CASSLRSGTGGYNEQFF.

The chain carries TRBV7-2 and TRBJ2-5; a possible D gene is TRBD2 (5 bases). Deletions cut 5 bases from V and 1 base from J, with 14 bases between. Per the germline V gene, CDR1 is SGHTA and CDR2 is FQGNSA. The CDR3 contains 15 residues. DNA for the CDR3: TGTGCCAGCAGCCCCCCCCCAGCGGCCCAAGAGACCCAGTACTTC. Amino acid sequence: CASSPPPAAQETQYF.

The rearrangement links TRBV27 to TRBJ2-5; 10 bases fit TRBD2. The V gene end was trimmed by 3 bases and the J gene end by 1 base; junction bases not matched to a gene: 5. CDR3 length: 16 amino acids. Germline V gene lookup returns CDR1 MNHEY and CDR2 SMNVEV (reference sequence). The CDR3 is CASSLSTSGVQETQYF. CDR3 DNA: TGTGCCAGCAGTTTGAGTACTAGCGGGGTCCAAGAGACCCAGTACTTC.

This chain's CDR3 is CASSPGLTANTEAFF. The CDR3 DNA follows: TGTGCCAGCTCACCTGGACTGACGGCGAACACTGAAGCTTTCTTT. V gene TRBV18 combines with J gene TRBJ1-1; the D is unclear. Germline V CDR1 and CDR2: KGHSH, LQKENI. V lost 3 bases to trimming and J lost 1 base, with 12 bases between them. This CDR3 spans 15 amino acids.

This chain uses TRBV7-9 with TRBJ1-1; no reliable D call. Germline V gene lookup returns CDR1 SEHNR and CDR2 FQNEAQ (reference sequence). CDR3 length: 14 residues. The V end was cut by 1 base, the J end by 1 base, with 7 bases between. The CDR3 DNA sequence: TGTGCCAGCAGCTTAGTCCCCGGGAACACTGAAGCTTTCTTT. This gives the protein CASSLVPGNTEAFF.

The rearrangement uses TRBV6-1 and TRBJ1-2; maybe TRBD1 (5 bases). Germline lookup yields CDR1 MNHNS and CDR2 SASEGT. The V gene lost 3 bases and the J gene lost 6 bases, with 11 bases spanning the gap. This CDR3 is 13 amino acids long. CDR3 sequence reads: CASSDDPRDGYTF. The CDR3 DNA sequence: TGTGCCAGCAGTGACGACCCCAGGGATGGCTACACCTTC.

The V call is TRBV5-6, the J call TRBJ2-7; 7 bases fit TRBD1. The CDR3 is made up of 14 amino acids. With 5 bases clipped from V and 6 bases from J, the junction kept 11 bases outside the gene matches. CDR1 and CDR2 from the germline V gene are SGHDT and YYEEEE. CDR3 in amino acids: CASRERQGAGEQYF. In DNA form, the CDR3 reads TGTGCCAGCAGGGAAAGACAGGGCGCGGGCGAGCAGTACTTC.

The chain has TRBV29-1 and TRBJ1-2, with D unresolved. Germline assignment: CDR1 SQVTM and CDR2 ANQGSEA. Trimming removed 4 bases from V and 3 bases from J, with 6 bases in between. The CDR3 contains 11 residues. CDR3 DNA sequence: TGCAGCGTTGGGGAGTACTATGGCTACACCTTC. Translating gives CSVGEYYGYTF.